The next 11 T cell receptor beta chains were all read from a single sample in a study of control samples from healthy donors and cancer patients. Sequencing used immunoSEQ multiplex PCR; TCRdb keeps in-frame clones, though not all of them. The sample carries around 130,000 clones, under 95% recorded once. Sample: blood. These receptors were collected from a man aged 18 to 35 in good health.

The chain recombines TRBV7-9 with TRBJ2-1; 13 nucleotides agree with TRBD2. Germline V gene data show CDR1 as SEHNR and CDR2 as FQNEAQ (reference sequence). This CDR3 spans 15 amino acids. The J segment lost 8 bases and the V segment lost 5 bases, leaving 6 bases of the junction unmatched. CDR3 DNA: TGTGCCAGCAGCGCTAGACTAGCGGGGGGCTATGAGCAGTTCTTC. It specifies CASSARLAGGYEQFF.

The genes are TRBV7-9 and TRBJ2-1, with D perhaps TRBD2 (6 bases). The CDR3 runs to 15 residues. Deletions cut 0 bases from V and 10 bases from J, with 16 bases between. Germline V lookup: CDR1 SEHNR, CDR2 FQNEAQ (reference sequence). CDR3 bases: TGTGCCAGCAGCTTAGCACGGAGGGGCGCTGGCGAGCAGTTCTTC. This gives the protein CASSLARRGAGEQFF.

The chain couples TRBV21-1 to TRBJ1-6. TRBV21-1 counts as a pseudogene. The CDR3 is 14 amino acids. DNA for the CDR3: TGTGCCAGCAGCAAAGAGAAGGTGGGTTCACCCCTCCACTTT. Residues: CASSKEKVGSPLHF.

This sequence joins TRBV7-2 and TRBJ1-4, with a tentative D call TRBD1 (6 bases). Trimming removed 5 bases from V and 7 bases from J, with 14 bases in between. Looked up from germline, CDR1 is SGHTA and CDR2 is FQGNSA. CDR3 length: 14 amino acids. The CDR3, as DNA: TGTGCCAGCAGCACTCAGGGGAGGGGTGAAAAACTGTTTTTT. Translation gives CASSTQGRGEKLFF.

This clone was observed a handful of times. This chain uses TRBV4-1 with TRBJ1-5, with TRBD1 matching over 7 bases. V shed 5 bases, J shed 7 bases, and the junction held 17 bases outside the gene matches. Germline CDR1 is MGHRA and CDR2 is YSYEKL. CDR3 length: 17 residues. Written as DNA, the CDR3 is TGCGCCAGCAGCAAAGGGCGTGCCGGACAGGTAAACCAGCCCCAGCATTTT. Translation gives CASSKGRAGQVNQPQHF.

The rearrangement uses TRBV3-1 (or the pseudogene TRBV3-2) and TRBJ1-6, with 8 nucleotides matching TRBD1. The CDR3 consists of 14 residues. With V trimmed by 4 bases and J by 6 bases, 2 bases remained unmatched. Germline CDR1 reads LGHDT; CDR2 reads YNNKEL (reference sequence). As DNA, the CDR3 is TGTGCCAGCAGCCTAACAGGGGGTAATTCACCCCTCCACTTT. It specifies CASSLTGGNSPLHF.

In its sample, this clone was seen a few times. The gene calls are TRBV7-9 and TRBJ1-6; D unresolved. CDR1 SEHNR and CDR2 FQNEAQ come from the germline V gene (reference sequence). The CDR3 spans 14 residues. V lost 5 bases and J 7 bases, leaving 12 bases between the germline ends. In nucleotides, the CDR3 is TGTGCCAGCAGCAAGGGAGAGAGCAATTCACCCCTCCACTTT. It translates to CASSKGESNSPLHF. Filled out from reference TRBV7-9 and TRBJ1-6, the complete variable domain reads DTGVSQNPRHKITKRGQNVTFRCDPISEHNRLYWYRQTLGQGPEFLTYFQNEAQLEKSRLLSDRFSAERPKGSFSTLEIQRTEQGDSAMYLCASSKGESNSPLHFGNGTRLTVT.

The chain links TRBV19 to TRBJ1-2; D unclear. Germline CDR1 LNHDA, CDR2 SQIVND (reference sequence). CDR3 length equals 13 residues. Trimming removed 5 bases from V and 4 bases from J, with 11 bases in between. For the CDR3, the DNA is TGTGCCAGTAGTCTCAGGCTAATCTATGGCTACACCTTC. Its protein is CASSLRLIYGYTF.

The DNA for the CDR3 is TGTGCCAGCAGCTTAGGCTTCAACCCCTCCTACAATGAGCAGTTCTTC. Translated: CASSLGFNPSYNEQFF. The rearrangement uses TRBV11-2 and TRBJ2-1; D unresolved. CDR1 and CDR2 (germline): SGHAT, FQNNGV. Trimming shortened V by 1 base and J by 0 bases, and 10 bases separated the two germline ends. The CDR3 runs 16 residues.

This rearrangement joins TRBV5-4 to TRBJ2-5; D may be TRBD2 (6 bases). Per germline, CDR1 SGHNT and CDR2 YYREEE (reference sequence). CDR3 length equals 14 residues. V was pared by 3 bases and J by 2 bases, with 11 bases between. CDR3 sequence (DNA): TGTGCCAGCAGCTGGGGACTCTCACAAGAGACCCAGTACTTC. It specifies CASSWGLSQETQYF.

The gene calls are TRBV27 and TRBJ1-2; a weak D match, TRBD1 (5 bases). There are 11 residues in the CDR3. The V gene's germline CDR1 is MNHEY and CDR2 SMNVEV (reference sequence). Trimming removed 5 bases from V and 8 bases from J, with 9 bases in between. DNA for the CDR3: TGTGCCAGCAGTGATGGGGGGGGCTACACCTTC. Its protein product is CASSDGGGYTF.